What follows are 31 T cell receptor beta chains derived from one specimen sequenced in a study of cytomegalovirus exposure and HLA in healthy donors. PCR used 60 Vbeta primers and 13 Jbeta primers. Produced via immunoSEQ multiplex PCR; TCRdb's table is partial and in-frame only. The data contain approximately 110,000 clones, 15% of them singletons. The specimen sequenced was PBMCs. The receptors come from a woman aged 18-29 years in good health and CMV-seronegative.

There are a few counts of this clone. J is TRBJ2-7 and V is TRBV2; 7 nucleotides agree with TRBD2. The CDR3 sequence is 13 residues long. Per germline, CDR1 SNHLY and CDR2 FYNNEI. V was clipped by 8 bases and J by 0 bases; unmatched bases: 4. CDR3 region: CASYSGFSYEQYF. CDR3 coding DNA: TGTGCCAGCTATAGCGGGTTCTCCTACGAGCAGTACTTC.

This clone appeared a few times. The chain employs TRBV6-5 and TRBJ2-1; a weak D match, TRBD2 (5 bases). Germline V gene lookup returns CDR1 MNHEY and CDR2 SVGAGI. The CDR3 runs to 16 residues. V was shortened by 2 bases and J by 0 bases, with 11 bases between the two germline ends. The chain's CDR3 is CASSYSGLSSYNEQFF. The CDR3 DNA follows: TGTGCCAGCAGTTACAGCGGTCTCAGCTCCTACAATGAGCAGTTCTTC.

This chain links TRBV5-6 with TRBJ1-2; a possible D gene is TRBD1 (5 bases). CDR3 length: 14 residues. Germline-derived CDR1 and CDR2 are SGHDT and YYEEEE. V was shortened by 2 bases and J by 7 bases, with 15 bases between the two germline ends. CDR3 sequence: CASSFRGGLTGYTF. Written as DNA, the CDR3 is TGTGCCAGCAGCTTTCGGGGGGGATTGACTGGCTACACCTTC.

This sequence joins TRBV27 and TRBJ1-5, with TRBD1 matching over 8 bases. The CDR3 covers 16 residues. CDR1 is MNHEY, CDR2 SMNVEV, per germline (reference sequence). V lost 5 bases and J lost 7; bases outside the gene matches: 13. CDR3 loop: CASSTLGQGARQPQHF. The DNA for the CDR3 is TGTGCCAGCAGTACTTTGGGGCAGGGGGCTCGGCAGCCCCAGCATTTT.

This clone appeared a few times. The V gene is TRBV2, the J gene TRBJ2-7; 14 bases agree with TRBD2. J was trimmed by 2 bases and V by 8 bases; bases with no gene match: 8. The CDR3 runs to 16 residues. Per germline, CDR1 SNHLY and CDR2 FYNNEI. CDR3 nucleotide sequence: TGTGCCAGCGGGACTAGCGGGAGTAGGTCGGCCTACGAGCAGTACTTC. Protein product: CASGTSGSRSAYEQYF.

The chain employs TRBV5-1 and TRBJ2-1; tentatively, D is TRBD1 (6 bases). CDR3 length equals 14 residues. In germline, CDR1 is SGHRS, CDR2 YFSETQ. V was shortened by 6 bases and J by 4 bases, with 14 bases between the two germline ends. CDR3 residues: CASTRLTGYNEQFF. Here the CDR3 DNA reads TGCGCCAGCACTCGACTGACAGGATACAATGAGCAGTTCTTC. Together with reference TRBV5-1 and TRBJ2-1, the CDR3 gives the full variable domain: KAGVTQTPRYLIKTRGQQVTLSCSPISGHRSVSWYQQTPGQGLQFLFEYFSETQRNKGNFPGRFSGRQFSNSRSEMNVSTLELGDSALYLCASTRLTGYNEQFFGPGTRLTVL.

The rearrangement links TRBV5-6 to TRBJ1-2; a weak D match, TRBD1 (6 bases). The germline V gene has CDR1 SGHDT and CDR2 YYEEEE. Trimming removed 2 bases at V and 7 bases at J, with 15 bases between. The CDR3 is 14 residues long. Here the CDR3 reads CASSLERGSGGYTF. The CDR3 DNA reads TGTGCCAGCAGCTTAGAAAGGGGGTCTGGTGGCTACACCTTC.

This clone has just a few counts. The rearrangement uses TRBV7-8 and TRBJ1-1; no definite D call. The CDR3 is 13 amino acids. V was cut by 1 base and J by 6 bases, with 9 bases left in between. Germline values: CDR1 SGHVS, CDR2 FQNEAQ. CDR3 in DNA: TGTGCCAGCAGCTTAGACGGGAGTGCTGAAGCTTTCTTT. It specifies CASSLDGSAEAFF.

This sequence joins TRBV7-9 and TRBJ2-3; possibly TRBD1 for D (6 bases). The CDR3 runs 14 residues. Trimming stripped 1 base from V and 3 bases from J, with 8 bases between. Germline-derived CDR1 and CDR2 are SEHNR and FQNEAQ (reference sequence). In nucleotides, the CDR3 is TGTGCCAGCAGCTTAGGCCAGGGGACAGATACGCAGTATTTT. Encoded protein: CASSLGQGTDTQYF.

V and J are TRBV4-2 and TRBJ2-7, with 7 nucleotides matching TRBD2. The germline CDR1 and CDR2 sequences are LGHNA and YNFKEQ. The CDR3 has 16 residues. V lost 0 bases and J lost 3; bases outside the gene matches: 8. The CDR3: CASSQDGTSEFYEQYF. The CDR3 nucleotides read TGTGCCAGCAGCCAAGATGGTACTAGCGAATTCTACGAGCAGTACTTC.

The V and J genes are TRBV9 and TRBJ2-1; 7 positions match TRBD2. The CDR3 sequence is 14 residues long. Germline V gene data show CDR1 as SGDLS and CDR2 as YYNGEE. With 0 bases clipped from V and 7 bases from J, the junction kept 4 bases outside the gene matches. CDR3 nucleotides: TGTGCCAGCAGCGTAGAGGGACTAATTAATGAGCAGTTCTTC. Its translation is CASSVEGLINEQFF.

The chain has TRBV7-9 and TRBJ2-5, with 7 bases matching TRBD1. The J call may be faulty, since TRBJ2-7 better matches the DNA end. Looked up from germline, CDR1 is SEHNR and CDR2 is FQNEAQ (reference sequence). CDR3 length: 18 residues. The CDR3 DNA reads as TGTGCCAGCAGCCATCCCTTCACAGCAGGGGGTAGTAAGGACGAGCAGTACTTC. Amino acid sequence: CASSHPFTAGGSKDEQYF.

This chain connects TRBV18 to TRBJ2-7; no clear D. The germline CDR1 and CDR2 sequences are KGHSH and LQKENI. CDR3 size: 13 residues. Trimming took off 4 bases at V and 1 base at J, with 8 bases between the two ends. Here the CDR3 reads CASSLASSYEQYF. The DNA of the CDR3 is TGTGCCAGCTCACTTGCGAGTTCCTACGAGCAGTACTTC.

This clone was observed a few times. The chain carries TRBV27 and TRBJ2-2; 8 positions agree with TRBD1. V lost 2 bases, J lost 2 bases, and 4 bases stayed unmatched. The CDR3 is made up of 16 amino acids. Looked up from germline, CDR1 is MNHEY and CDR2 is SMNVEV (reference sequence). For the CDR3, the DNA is TGTGCCAGCAGTTTAGGACAGGGCAGAAACACCGGGGAGCTGTTTTTT. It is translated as CASSLGQGRNTGELFF.

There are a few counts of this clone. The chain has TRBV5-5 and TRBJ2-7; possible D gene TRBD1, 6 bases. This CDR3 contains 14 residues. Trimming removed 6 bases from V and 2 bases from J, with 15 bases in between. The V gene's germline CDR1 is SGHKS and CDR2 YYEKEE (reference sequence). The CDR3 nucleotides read TGTGCCAGCACCCTTGGGGACACCCCCTACGAGCAGTACTTC. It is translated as CASTLGDTPYEQYF.

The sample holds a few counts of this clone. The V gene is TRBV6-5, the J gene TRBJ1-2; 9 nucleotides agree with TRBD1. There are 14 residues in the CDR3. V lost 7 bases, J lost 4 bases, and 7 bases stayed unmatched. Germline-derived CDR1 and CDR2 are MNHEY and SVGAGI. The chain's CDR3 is CASTRDRVGYGYTF. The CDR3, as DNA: TGTGCCAGCACCAGGGACAGGGTGGGCTATGGCTACACCTTC.

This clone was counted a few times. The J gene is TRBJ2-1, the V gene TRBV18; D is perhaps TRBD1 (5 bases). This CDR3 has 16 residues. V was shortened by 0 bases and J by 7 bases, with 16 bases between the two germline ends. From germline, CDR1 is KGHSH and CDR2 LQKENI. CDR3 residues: CASSPPNPRAGNEQFF. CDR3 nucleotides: TGTGCCAGCTCACCACCCAATCCCAGGGCTGGGAATGAGCAGTTCTTC.

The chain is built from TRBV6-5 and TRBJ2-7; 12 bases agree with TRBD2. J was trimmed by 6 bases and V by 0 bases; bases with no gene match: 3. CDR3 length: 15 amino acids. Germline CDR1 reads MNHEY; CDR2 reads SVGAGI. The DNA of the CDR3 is TGTGCCAGCAGTTACTCGACTAGCGGGAGACGCGAGCAGTACTTC. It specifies CASSYSTSGRREQYF.

In nucleotides, the CDR3 is TGTGCCAGCAATCTCAGGTACCCACCCGAGCAGTACTTC. Its protein is CASNLRYPPEQYF. This chain connects TRBV28 to TRBJ2-7; D not certain. Looked up from germline, CDR1 is MDHEN and CDR2 is SYDVKM. V gave up 7 bases and J gave up 6 bases, with 16 bases separating them. This CDR3 has 13 amino acids. The variable domain in full, completed from reference TRBV28 and TRBJ2-7, reads DVKVTQSSRYLVKRTGEKVFLECVQDMDHENMFWYRQDPGLGLRLIYFSYDVKMKEKGDIPEGYSVSREKKERFSLILESASTNQTSMYLCASNLRYPPEQYFGPGTRLTVT.

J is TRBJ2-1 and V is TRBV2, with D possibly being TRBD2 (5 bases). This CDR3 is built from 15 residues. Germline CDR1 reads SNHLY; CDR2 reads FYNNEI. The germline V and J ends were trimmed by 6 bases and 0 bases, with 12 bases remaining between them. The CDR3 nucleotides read TGTGCCAGCAGGTTTAGTGGGAGCTCCTACAATGAGCAGTTCTTC. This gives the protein CASRFSGSSYNEQFF.

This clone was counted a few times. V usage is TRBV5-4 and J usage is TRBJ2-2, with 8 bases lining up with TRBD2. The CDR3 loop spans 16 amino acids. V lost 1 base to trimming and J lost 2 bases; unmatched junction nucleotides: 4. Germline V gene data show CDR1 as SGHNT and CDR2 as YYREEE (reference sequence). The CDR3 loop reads CASSLLSGINTGELFF. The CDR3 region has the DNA TGTGCCAGCAGCTTGCTTAGCGGGATTAACACCGGGGAGCTGTTTTTT.

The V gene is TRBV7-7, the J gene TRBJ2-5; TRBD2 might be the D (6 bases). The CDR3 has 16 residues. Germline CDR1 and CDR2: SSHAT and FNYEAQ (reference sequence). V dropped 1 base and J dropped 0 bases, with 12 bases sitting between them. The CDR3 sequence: CASSLGGAGDQETQYF. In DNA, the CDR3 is TGTGCCAGCAGCTTAGGCGGGGCCGGGGACCAAGAGACCCAGTACTTC.

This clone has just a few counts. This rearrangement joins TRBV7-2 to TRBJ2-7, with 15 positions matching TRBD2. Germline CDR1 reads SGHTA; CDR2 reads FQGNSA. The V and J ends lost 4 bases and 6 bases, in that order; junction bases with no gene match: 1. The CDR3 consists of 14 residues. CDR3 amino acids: CASSSGLAGGEQYF. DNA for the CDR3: TGTGCCAGCAGCTCGGGACTAGCGGGGGGCGAGCAGTACTTC.

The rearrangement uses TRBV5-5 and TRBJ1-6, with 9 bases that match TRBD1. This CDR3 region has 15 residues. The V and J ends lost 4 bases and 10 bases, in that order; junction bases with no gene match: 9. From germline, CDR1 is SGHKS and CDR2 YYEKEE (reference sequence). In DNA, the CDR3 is TGTGCCAGCAGCATGGGACAGGGATCGGGATCACCCCTCCACTTT. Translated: CASSMGQGSGSPLHF.

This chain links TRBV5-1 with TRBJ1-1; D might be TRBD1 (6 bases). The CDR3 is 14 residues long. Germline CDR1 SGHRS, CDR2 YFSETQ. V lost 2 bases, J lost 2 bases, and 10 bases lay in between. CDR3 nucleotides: TGCGCCAGCAGCTTACAGGGACCCAACACTGAAGCTTTCTTT. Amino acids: CASSLQGPNTEAFF.

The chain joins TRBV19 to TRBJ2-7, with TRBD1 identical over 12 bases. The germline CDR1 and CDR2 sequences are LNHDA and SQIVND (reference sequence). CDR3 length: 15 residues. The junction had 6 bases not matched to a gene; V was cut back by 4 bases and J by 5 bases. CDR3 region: CASSTGDRGLDEQYF. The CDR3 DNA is TGTGCCAGTAGTACCGGGGACAGGGGGCTGGACGAGCAGTACTTC.

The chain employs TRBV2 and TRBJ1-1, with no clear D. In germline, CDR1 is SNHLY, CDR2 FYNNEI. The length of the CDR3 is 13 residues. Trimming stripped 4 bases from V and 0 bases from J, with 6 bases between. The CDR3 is CASSVVLNTEAFF. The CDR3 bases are TGTGCCAGCAGTGTAGTACTGAACACTGAAGCTTTCTTT.

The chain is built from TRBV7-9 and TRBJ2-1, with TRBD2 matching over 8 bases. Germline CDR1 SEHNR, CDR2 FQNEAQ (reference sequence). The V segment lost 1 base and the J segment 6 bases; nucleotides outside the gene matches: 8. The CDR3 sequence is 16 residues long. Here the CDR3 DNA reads TGTGCCAGCAGCTTAGGGTCGGGCGGGAGGCTCAATGAGCAGTTCTTC. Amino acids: CASSLGSGGRLNEQFF. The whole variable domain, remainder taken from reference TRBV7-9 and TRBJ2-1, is DTGVSQNPRHKITKRGQNVTFRCDPISEHNRLYWYRQTLGQGPEFLTYFQNEAQLEKSRLLSDRFSAERPKGSFSTLEIQRTEQGDSAMYLCASSLGSGGRLNEQFFGPGTRLTVL.

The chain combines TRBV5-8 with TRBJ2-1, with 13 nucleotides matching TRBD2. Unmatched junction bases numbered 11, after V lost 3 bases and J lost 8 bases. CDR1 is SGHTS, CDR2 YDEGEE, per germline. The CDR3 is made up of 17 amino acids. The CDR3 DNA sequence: TGTGCCAGCAGCTCCTCTGAGGGACTAGCGGGGATCGATGAGCAGTTCTTC. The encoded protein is CASSSSEGLAGIDEQFF.

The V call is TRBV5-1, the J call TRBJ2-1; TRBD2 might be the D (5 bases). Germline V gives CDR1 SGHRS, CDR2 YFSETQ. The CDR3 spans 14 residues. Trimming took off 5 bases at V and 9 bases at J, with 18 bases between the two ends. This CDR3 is CASSPPRAAGEQFF. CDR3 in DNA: TGCGCCAGCAGTCCTCCGAGGGCGGCGGGTGAGCAGTTCTTC.

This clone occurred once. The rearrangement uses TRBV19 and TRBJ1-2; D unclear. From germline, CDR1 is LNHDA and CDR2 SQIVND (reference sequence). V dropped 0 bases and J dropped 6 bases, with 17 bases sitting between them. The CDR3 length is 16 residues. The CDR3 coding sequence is TGTGCCAGTAGTATAGATTCCGGCCCGAGTAGCCATGGCTACACCTTC. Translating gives CASSIDSGPSSHGYTF.